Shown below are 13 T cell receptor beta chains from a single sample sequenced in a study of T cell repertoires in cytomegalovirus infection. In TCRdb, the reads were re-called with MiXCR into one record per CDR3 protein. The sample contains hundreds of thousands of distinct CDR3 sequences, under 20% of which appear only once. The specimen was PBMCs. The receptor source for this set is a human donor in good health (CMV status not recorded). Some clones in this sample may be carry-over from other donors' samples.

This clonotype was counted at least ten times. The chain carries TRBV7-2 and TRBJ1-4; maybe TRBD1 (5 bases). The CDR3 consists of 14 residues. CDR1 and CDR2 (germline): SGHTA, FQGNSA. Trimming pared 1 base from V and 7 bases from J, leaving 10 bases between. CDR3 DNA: TGTGCCAGCAGCTTAGTGGGTGGGGGTGAAAAACTGTTTTTT. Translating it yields CASSLVGGGEKLFF.

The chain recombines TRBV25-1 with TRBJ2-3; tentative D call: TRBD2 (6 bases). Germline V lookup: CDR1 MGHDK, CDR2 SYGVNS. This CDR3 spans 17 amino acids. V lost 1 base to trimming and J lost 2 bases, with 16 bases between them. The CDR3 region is CASSELSLGGSTDTQYF. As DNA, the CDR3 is TGTGCCAGCAGTGAATTATCGCTTGGAGGGTCCACAGATACGCAGTATTTT.

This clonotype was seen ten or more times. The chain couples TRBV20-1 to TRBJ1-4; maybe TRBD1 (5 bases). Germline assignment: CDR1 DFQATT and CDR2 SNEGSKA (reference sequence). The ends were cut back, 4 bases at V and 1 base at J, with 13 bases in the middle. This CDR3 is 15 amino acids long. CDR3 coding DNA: TGCAGTGCTACTGACGCGGGGGGAACTAATGAAAAACTGTTTTTT. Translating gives CSATDAGGTNEKLFF.

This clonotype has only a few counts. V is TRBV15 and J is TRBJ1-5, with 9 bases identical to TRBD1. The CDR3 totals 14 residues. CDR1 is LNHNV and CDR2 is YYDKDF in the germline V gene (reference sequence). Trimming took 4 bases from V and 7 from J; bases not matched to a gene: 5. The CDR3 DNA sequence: TGTGCCACCAGCAAACAGGGGGCCGACCAGCCCCAGCATTTT. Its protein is CATSKQGADQPQHF.

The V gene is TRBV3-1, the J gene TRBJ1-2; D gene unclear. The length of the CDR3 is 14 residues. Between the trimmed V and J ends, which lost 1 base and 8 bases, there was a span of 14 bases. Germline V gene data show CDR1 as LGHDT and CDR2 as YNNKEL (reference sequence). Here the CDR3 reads CASSQGGGGTGYTF. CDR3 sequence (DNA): TGTGCCAGCAGCCAAGGAGGTGGAGGAACGGGCTACACCTTC.

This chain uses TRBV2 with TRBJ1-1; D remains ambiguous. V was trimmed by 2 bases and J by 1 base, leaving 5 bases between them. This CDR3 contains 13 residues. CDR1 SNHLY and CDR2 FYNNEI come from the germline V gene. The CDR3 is CASSEFSNTEAFF. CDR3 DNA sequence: TGTGCCAGCAGTGAATTCTCGAACACTGAAGCTTTCTTT.

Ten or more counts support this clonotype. Written as DNA, the CDR3 is TGCGCCAGCAGCCAAGCCCAGGACAGGAACTATGGCTACACCTTC. It yields the protein CASSQAQDRNYGYTF. The chain links TRBV4-1 to TRBJ1-2, with 7 positions matching TRBD1. The CDR3 extends over 15 amino acids. The germline V gene encodes CDR1 MGHRA and CDR2 YSYEKL. J gave up 2 bases and V 1 base, and 4 bases lay outside the gene matches.

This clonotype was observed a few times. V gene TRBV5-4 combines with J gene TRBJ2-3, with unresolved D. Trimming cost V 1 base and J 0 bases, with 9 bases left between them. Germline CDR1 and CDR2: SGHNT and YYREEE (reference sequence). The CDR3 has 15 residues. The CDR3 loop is CASSLLAASTDTQYF. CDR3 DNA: TGTGCCAGCAGCTTGCTGGCGGCTAGCACAGATACGCAGTATTTT. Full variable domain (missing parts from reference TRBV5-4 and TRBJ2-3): ETGVTQSPTHLIKTRGQQVTLRCSSQSGHNTVSWYQQALGQGPQFIFQYYREEENGRGNFPPRFSGLQFPNYSSELNVNALELDDSALYLCASSLLAASTDTQYFGPGTRLTVL.

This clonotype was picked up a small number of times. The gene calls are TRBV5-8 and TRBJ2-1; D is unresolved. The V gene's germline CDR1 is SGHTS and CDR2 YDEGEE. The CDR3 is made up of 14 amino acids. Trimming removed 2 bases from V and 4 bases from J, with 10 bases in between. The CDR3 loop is CASSLFTTYNEQFF. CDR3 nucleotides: TGTGCCAGCAGCTTATTTACGACGTACAATGAGCAGTTCTTC. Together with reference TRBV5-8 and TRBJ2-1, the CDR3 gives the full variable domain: EAGVTQSPTHLIKTRGQQATLRCSPISGHTSVYWYQQALGLGLQFLLWYDEGEERNRGNFPPRFSGRQFPNYSSELNVNALELEDSALYLCASSLFTTYNEQFFGPGTRLTVL.

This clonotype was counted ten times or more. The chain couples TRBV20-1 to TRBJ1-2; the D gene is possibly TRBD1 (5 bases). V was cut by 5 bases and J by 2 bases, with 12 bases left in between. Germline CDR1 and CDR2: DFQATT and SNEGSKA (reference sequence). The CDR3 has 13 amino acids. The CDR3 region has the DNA TGCAGTGCTCTCAGGGATTTAAACTATGGCTACACCTTC. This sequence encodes CSALRDLNYGYTF.

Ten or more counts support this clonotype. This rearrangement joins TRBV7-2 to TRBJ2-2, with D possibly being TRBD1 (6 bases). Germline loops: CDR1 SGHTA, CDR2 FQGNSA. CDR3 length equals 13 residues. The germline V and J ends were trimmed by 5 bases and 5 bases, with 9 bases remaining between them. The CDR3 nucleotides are TGTGCCAGCAGCCAACAGGGTACCGGGGAGCTGTTTTTT. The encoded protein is CASSQQGTGELFF.

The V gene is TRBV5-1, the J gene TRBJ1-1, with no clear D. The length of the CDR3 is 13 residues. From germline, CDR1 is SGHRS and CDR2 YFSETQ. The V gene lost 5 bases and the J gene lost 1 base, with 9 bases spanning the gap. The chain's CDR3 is CASRMEENTEAFF. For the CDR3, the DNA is TGCGCCAGCAGGATGGAGGAGAACACTGAAGCTTTCTTT.

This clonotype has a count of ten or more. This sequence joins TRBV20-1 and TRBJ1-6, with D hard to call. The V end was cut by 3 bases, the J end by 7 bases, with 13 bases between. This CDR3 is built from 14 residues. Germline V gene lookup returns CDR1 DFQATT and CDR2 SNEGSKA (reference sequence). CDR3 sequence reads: CSASSQVLNSPLHF. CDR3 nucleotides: TGCAGTGCTAGTTCTCAGGTCCTAAATTCACCCCTCCACTTT.